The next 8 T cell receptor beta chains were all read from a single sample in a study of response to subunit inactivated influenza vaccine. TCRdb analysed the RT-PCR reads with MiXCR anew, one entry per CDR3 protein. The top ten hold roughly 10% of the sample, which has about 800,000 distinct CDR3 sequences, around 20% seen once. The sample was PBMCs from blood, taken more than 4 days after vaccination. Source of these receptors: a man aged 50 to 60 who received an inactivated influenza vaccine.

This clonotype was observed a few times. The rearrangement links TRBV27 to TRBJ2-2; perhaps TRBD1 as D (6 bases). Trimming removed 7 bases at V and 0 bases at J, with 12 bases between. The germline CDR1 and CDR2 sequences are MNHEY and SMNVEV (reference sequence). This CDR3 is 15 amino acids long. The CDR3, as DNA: TGTGCCAGCAAGCCGGGACAAACGAACACCGGGGAGCTGTTTTTT. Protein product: CASKPGQTNTGELFF.

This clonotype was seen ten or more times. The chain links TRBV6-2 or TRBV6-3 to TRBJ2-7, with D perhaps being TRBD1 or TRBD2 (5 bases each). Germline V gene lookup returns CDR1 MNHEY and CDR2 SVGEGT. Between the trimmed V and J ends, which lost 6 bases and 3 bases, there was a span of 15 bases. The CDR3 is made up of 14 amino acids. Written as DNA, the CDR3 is TGTGCCAGCAGGCCCTCGGGACCCAACTACGAGCAGTACTTC. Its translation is CASRPSGPNYEQYF.

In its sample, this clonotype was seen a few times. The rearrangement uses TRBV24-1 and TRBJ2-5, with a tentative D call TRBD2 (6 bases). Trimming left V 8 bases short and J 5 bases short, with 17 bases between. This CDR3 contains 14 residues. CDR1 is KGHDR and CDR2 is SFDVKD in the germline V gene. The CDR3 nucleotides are TGTGCCACCACTGGGACTTCATTGTTTGAGACCCAGTACTTC. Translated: CATTGTSLFETQYF.

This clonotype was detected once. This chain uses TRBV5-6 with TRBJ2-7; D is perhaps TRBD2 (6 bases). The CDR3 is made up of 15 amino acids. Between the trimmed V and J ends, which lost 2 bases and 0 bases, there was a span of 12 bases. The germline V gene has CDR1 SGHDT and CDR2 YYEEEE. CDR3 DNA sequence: TGTGCCAGCAGCTTTGCTAGCGCCAACTCCTACGAGCAGTACTTC. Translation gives CASSFASANSYEQYF.

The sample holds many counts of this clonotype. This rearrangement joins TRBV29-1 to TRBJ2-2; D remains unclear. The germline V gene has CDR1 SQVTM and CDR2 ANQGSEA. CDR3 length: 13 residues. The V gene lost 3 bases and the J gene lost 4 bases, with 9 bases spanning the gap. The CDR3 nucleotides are TGCAGCGTTGACGGTGCCCGCACCGGGGAGCTGTTTTTT. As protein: CSVDGARTGELFF.

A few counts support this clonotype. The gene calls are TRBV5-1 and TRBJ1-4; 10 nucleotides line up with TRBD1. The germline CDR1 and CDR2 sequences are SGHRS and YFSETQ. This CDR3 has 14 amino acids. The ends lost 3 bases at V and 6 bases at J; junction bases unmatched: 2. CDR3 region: CASSSGTGDEKLFF. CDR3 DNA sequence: TGCGCCAGCAGCTCCGGGACAGGGGATGAAAAACTGTTTTTT.

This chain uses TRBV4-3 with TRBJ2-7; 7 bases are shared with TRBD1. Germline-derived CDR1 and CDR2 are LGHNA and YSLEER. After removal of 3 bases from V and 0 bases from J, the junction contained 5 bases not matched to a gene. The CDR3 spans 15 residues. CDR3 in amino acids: CASSQRDSSSYEQYF. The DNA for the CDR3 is TGCGCCAGCAGCCAGAGGGACAGCTCCTCCTACGAGCAGTACTTC.

The CDR3, as DNA: TGTGCCAGCAGCTTAGTTGTGGGAGGGCCTTACAATGAGCAGTTCTTC. Translating it yields CASSLVVGGPYNEQFF. This rearrangement joins TRBV7-2 to TRBJ2-1; 7 bases align to TRBD2. Germline lookup yields CDR1 SGHTA and CDR2 FQGNSA. The ends lost 1 base at V and 4 bases at J; junction bases unmatched: 7. This CDR3 is 16 amino acids long.